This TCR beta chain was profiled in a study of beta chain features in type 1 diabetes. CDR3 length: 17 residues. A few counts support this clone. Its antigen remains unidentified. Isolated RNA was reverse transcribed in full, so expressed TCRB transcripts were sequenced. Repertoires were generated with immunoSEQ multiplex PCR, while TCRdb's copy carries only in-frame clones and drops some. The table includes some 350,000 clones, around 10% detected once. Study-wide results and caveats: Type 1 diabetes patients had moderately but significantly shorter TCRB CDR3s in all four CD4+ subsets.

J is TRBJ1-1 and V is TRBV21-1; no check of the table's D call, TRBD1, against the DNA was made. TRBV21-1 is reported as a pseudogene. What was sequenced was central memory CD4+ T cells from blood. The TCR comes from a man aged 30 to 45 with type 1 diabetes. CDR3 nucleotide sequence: TGTGCCAGCAGCAAAGACCCGACCGGGACAGCGAACACTGAAGCTTTCTTT. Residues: CASSKDPTGTANTEAFF.